This is a list of T cell receptor beta chains from one sample in a study of control samples from healthy donors and cancer patients. The table came from immunoSEQ multiplex PCR; TCRdb's copy has only in-frame clones and leaves some out. The data hold 150,000 to 200,000 clones, with roughly 90% observed a single time. The sequencing sample was made of blood. These TCRs come from a young man in good health. Both conserved end residues are part of each CDR3. Each record gives: V gene, clone size, J gene, D gene, CDR3 DNA, CDR3 protein. A D gene is named only where the DNA matches it firmly. Size values are once, few and many counts, or a class for expanded clones, and some rows have none.

>TRBV6-4|-|TRBJ2-2|-
TGTGCCAGCACGCAAGCCCCGAACACCGGGGAGCTGTTTTTT
CASTQAPNTGELFF
>TRBV6-5|-|TRBJ1-1|-
TGTGCCAGTCGCGGTCAGTCGAACACTGAAGCTTTCTTT
CASRGQSNTEAFF
>TRBV10-3|-|TRBJ2-3|-
TGTGCCATCAGTGATCGGAGCGGACTGAGCTGGTATTTT
CAISDRSGLSWYF
>TRBV5-6|-|TRBJ2-2|TRBD2
TGTGCCAGCAGCTCTACCACGACTAGCGGGGACACCGGGGAGCTGTTTTTT
CASSSTTTSGDTGELFF
>TRBV6-2/TRBV6-3|-|TRBJ2-7|-
TGTGCCAGCAGTACCTACAGGAGCGGCTACGAGCAGTACTTC
CASSTYRSGYEQYF
>TRBV7-3|-|TRBJ2-2|TRBD2
TGTGCCAGCGCCAAAGGACTAGCGGGATCGGAGGAGCTGTTTTTT
CASAKGLAGSEELFF
>TRBV29-1|-|TRBJ2-5|-
TGCAGCGTTTTAGGGAGACGGGAGACCCAGTACTTC
CSVLGRRETQYF
>TRBV4-2|-|TRBJ1-1|-
TGTGCCAGCAGCTCCCACCTCACAGGACTCGAGAACACTGAAGCTTTCTTT
CASSSHLTGLENTEAFF
>TRBV21-1|-|TRBJ2-3|-
TGTGCCAGCAGCCCCCGCGGGGCGAAGGTCACAGATACGCAGTATTTT
CASSPRGAKVTDTQYF
>TRBV2|once|TRBJ1-3|TRBD1
TGTGCCAGCAGTCTTTGGGACAGGGGAAACACCATATATTTT
CASSLWDRGNTIYF
>TRBV7-9|-|TRBJ2-3|-
TGTGCCAGCAGCCCGGGACTCGTCCAGGTAGATACGCAGTATTTT
CASSPGLVQVDTQYF
>TRBV19|-|TRBJ1-2|-
TGTGCCAGTAGTATGGGTCGAGTAGATGGCTACACCTTC
CASSMGRVDGYTF
>TRBV3-1/TRBV3-2|-|TRBJ2-1|-
TGTGCCAGCAGCCCCAGTGGGTGGGCGGGTTACAATGAGCAGTTCTTC
CASSPSGWAGYNEQFF
>TRBV3-1/TRBV3-2|-|TRBJ2-7|TRBD2
TGTGCCAGCAGCCAAGTTCTAGCGGGAGGCCTCCCCTACGAGCAGTACTTC
CASSQVLAGGLPYEQYF
>TRBV5-5|-|TRBJ2-3|-
TGTGCCAGCAGCCGAGGTCCGGCAGGGGGGACCACAGATACGCAGTATTTT
CASSRGPAGGTTDTQYF
>TRBV28|-|TRBJ2-7|TRBD1
TGTGCCAGCAGTTTACCCCCCCCGGGACAGGGAAGGTACGAGCAGTACTTC
CASSLPPPGQGRYEQYF
>TRBV7-9|once|TRBJ2-7|-
TGTGCCAGCAGCCCGCTAGACAGTGTTCTTTCCGAGCAGTACTTC
CASSPLDSVLSEQYF
>TRBV28|-|TRBJ2-7|TRBD1
TGTGCCAGTATACAGGGGGACGAGCAGTACTTC
CASIQGDEQYF
>TRBV6-1|-|TRBJ2-4|-
TGTGCCAGCAGTGATGAGAGCCTAGCCAAAAACATTCAGTACTTC
CASSDESLAKNIQYF
>TRBV9|-|TRBJ2-5|-
TGTGCCAGCAGCGTAGGGGTGCTCCAAGAGACCCAGTACTTC
CASSVGVLQETQYF
>TRBV19|-|TRBJ2-3|TRBD1
TGTGCCAGTAGTACGAACAGGGGTAGGATGGCAGATACGCAGTATTTT
CASSTNRGRMADTQYF
>TRBV7-9|-|TRBJ1-4|TRBD1
TGTGCCAGCAGCTTAGGGGACAGATATGAAAAACTGTTTTTT
CASSLGDRYEKLFF
>TRBV18|-|TRBJ1-2|-
TGTGCCAGCTCACCCCTAACAATCCCCCGAGCCAAGGGCGAGGGCTACACCTTC
CASSPLTIPRAKGEGYTF
>TRBV5-6|-|TRBJ1-1|-
TGTGCCAGCAGCTTGAACACTGAAGCTTTCTTT
CASSLNTEAFF
>TRBV20-1|-|TRBJ1-2|-
TGCAGTGCCACAGACTTCTATGGCTACACCTTC
CSATDFYGYTF
>TRBV30|-|TRBJ1-6|-
TGTGCCTGGAGTACGAAGGGCAGGTCACCCCTCCACTTT
CAWSTKGRSPLHF
>TRBV19|once|TRBJ2-5|TRBD2
TGTGCCAGTAGGGATGTGAGGGCAGCGGGAGAGGAGACCCAGTACTTC
CASRDVRAAGEETQYF
>TRBV5-1|-|TRBJ2-3|TRBD2
TGCGCCAGCAGCGTGGGACTAGCGGACACAGATACGCAGTATTTT
CASSVGLADTDTQYF
>TRBV6-1|-|TRBJ1-2|TRBD1
TGTGCCAGCAGTGACCGGCCGGGACAGACATTCTATGGCTACACCTTC
CASSDRPGQTFYGYTF
>TRBV28|-|TRBJ2-6|TRBD1
TGTGCCAGCAGTATTCACAGGGGGCGCTCTGGGGCCAACGTCCTGACTTTC
CASSIHRGRSGANVLTF
>TRBV16|-|TRBJ2-3|-
TGTGCCAGCAGCCAATCGAGGCAGGGCACAGATACGCAGTATTTT
CASSQSRQGTDTQYF
>TRBV9|-|TRBJ2-2|-
TGTGCCAGCAGCGTAAGCGGGCAGAACACCGGGGAGCTGTTTTTT
CASSVSGQNTGELFF
>TRBV6-5|-|TRBJ1-1|-
TGTGCCAGCATCTCACAGGGATACACTGAAGCTTTCTTT
CASISQGYTEAFF
>TRBV2|-|TRBJ1-2|TRBD1
TGTGCCAGCCGACAGGGCGACCACTATGGCTACACCTTC
CASRQGDHYGYTF
>TRBV2|few|TRBJ2-7|TRBD2
TGTGCCAGCAGATTGTCGGGGGGAGCCTACGAGCAGTACTTC
CASRLSGGAYEQYF
>TRBV9|-|TRBJ2-1|-
TGTGCCAGCAGCTCCGTCGGGGGAAGAGAGCAGTTCTTC
CASSSVGGREQFF
>TRBV5-8|-|TRBJ1-5|-
TGTGCCAGCCAGGAACTTCCCGGGGTCCATCAGCCCCAGCATTTT
CASQELPGVHQPQHF
>TRBV29-1|-|TRBJ1-1|TRBD1
TGCAGCGTTGCCCCGGGACAGTCAAAAGCTTTCTTT
CSVAPGQSKAFF
>TRBV7-2|-|TRBJ1-1|-
TGTGCCAGCAGCTTGGGACTGTTGGGGACTGAAGCTTTCTTT
CASSLGLLGTEAFF
>TRBV10-3|-|TRBJ1-6|TRBD1
TGTGCCGTCTCCGGGACAGGGGATTCACCCCTCCACTTT
CAVSGTGDSPLHF
>TRBV6-6|-|TRBJ2-5|-
TGTGCCAGCTGTGACGCGCTGTCCCACCAAGAGACCCAGTACTTC
CASCDALSHQETQYF
>TRBV27|few|TRBJ2-3|-
TGTGCCAGCAGGGGATCCACAGATACGCAGTATTTT
CASRGSTDTQYF